This T cell receptor beta chain is drawn from a study of blood T cell repertoires in COVID-19. This clone appeared once. Germline V gene data show CDR1 as SGHKS and CDR2 as YYEKEE (reference sequence). V was trimmed by 2 bases and J by 7 bases, leaving 16 bases between them. This CDR3 is 15 amino acids long. Original handling: Researchers report that nucleated cell counts were estimated from reference gene primer amplification. Some clones are missing from TCRdb's copy, which holds only in-frame ones; the method was immunoSEQ multiplex PCR. V and J calls and clone size are as listed in that table; D and trimming were resolved from the DNA. Counted here are about 250,000 clones, just over 85% occurring once; the ten biggest clones make up over 1.1%.

Sequencing input: peripheral blood. The chain combines TRBV5-5 with TRBJ1-5; D not resolved. The source is a man older than 75 with acute or convalescent COVID-19. Here the CDR3 reads CASSFDTRVPQPQHF. The CDR3 DNA reads as TGTGCCAGCAGCTTTGATACGCGGGTACCACAGCCCCAGCATTTT.